This T cell receptor beta chain was captured by sequencing in a study of T cell responses to AZD1222 COVID-19 vaccine. Whole-study findings and limits: Repertoires in all cases were sampled only once the peak T cell response had passed.

With 0 bases clipped from V and 3 bases from J, the junction kept 5 bases outside the gene matches. Germline loops: CDR1 SGHRS, CDR2 YFSETQ. CDR3 length: 17 residues. About this clone itself: Its antigen remains unknown.

Libraries were prepared by immunoSEQ multiplex PCR; TCRdb keeps only in-frame clonotypes and omits some of them. Among around 140,000 clones, 91% were seen once, and the ten largest hold about 1.5%. The chain recombines TRBV5-1 with TRBJ2-6; TRBD1 agrees at 8 bases. The receptor comes from an adult in good health. Sequenced material: peripheral blood, taken on day 0 of AZD1222 vaccination. The CDR3 loop is CASSLVGRGHGANVLTF. The CDR3 bases are TGCGCCAGCAGCTTGGTTGGCAGGGGGCATGGGGCCAACGTCCTGACTTTC.